This paragraph reports one T cell receptor beta chain. The CDR3 goes on 3 residues after the read ends, and that part is filled in from the germline J gene. The source of the sample is a study of T cells in women clearing cervical HPV infection. CDR1 and CDR2 (germline): SGHVS, FQNEAQ. CDR3 length: 13 amino acids. V was trimmed by 0 bases and J by 5 bases, leaving 7 bases between them. Using immunoSEQ multiplex PCR, the repertoire was profiled, and TCRdb retains in-frame clones only, with some absent. The listing records over 45,000 clones. This TCR came from a woman between 18 and 70 years old with a cervical HPV16 infection that either progressed to CIN3+ or cleared (not recorded which). The V gene is TRBV7-8, the J gene TRBJ1-2; no clear D gene. The sequencing input was blood buffy coat. The part of the CDR3 DNA that was read is TGTGCCAGCAGCTTAGCGCTCGGTTATGGC. It codes for CASSLALGYG. The full-length CDR3 reads as CASSLALGYGYTF. Complete variable domain (other parts from reference TRBV7-8 and TRBJ1-2): GAGVSQSPRYKVAKRGQDVALRCDPISGHVSLFWYQQALGQGPEFLTYFQNEAQLDKSGLPSDRFFAERPEGSVSTLKIQRTQQEDSAVYLCASSLALGYGYTFGSGTRLTVV.